What follows are 26 T cell receptor beta chains derived from one specimen sequenced in a study of early T cells in non-severe SARS-CoV-2 infection. TCRdb itself ran the 5' RACE reads through MiXCR, one entry per CDR3 protein. The repertoire includes some 45,000 distinct CDR3 sequences, about 4% of them detected once, and 5% to 6.5% sits in the top ten. Source material: whole blood. Receptors originate from an adult who was a healthcare worker with PCR-confirmed SARS-CoV-2 infection or an uninfected control (not recorded which).

There are a few counts of this clonotype. The rearrangement links TRBV7-2 to TRBJ2-1; the D is unclear. This CDR3 is 11 amino acids long. The ends were cut back, 1 base at V and 12 bases at J, with 7 bases in the middle. The germline V gene encodes CDR1 SGHTA and CDR2 FQGNSA. The CDR3 DNA is TGTGCCAGCAGCTTAGACCCGGGGCAGTTCTTC. It translates to CASSLDPGQFF.

This clonotype was seen repeatedly, ten times or more. The V and J genes are TRBV6-5 and TRBJ1-2; possible D gene TRBD1, 5 bases. Germline CDR1 and CDR2: MNHEY and SVGAGI. V was pared by 0 bases and J by 4 bases, with 9 bases between. This CDR3 is built from 14 residues. The CDR3 DNA reads as TGTGCCAGCAGTTACTCGGCAGGGTTCTATGGCTACACCTTC. It encodes CASSYSAGFYGYTF.

This clonotype was detected many times. V and J are TRBV5-1 and TRBJ2-6; D is undetermined. Trimming left V 0 bases short and J 0 bases short, with 10 bases between. CDR3 length equals 17 residues. CDR1 is SGHRS and CDR2 is YFSETQ in the germline V gene. CDR3 amino acids: CASSLEVSASGANVLTF. The CDR3 DNA is TGCGCCAGCAGCTTGGAGGTCAGCGCCTCTGGGGCCAACGTCCTGACTTTC.

There are many counts of this clonotype. The chain joins TRBV19 to TRBJ2-3; tentatively, D is TRBD2 (5 bases). Germline V gene lookup returns CDR1 LNHDA and CDR2 SQIVND (reference sequence). Trimming stripped 4 bases from V and 5 bases from J, with 16 bases between. This CDR3 spans 15 amino acids. CDR3 sequence: CASSTSGWAGDTQYF. CDR3 nucleotide sequence: TGTGCCAGTAGTACCTCGGGGTGGGCGGGAGATACGCAGTATTTT.

This clonotype was detected many times. V and J are TRBV7-3 and TRBJ2-2, with a weak D call TRBD2 (6 bases). V was trimmed by 5 bases and J by 4 bases, leaving 14 bases between them. The CDR3 contains 15 residues. The germline V gene encodes CDR1 SGHTA and CDR2 FQGTGA. The CDR3 region has the DNA TGTGCCAGCAGCATAAGGGGAGGTTCCACCGGGGAGCTGTTTTTT. Translating gives CASSIRGGSTGELFF.

This clonotype was seen a few times. The genes are TRBV7-2 and TRBJ2-7; D call uncertain. From germline, CDR1 is SGHTA and CDR2 FQGNSA. The CDR3 loop spans 15 amino acids. The germline V and J ends were trimmed by 1 base and 6 bases, with 16 bases remaining between them. CDR3 region: CASSLEPEALPEQYF. The CDR3 DNA sequence: TGTGCCAGCAGCTTAGAACCCGAGGCACTACCCGAGCAGTACTTC.

This clonotype was recorded at least ten times. The rearrangement joins TRBV7-9 to TRBJ2-6, with D possibly being TRBD1 (5 bases). Looked up from germline, CDR1 is SEHNR and CDR2 is FQNEAQ (reference sequence). This CDR3 region has 15 residues. Trimming pared 5 bases from V and 2 bases from J, leaving 10 bases between. The CDR3 spells CASSHGAAGANVLTF. The CDR3 region has the DNA TGTGCCAGCAGCCATGGGGCAGCTGGGGCCAACGTCCTGACTTTC. The full variable domain, in which reference TRBV7-9 and TRBJ2-6 provide the parts outside the CDR3, is DTGVSQNPRHKITKRGQNVTFRCDPISEHNRLYWYRQTLGQGPEFLTYFQNEAQLEKSRLLSDRFSAERPKGSFSTLEIQRTEQGDSAMYLCASSHGAAGANVLTFGAGSRLTVL.

There are many counts of this clonotype. This chain connects TRBV7-9 to TRBJ2-6; D possibly corresponds to TRBD2 (5 bases). The ends were cut back, 7 bases at V and 4 bases at J, with 17 bases in the middle. CDR1 is SEHNR and CDR2 is FQNEAQ in the germline V gene (reference sequence). CDR3 length: 16 amino acids. DNA for the CDR3: TGTGCCAGCACCCTTTTTGCGGGCCTGGGGGCCAACGTCCTGACTTTC. As protein: CASTLFAGLGANVLTF.

This clonotype was observed many times. The chain links TRBV6-1 to TRBJ2-5, with D maybe TRBD1 (5 bases). The CDR3 runs to 12 residues. The ends were cut back, 5 bases at V and 4 bases at J, with 8 bases in the middle. The germline V gene has CDR1 MNHNS and CDR2 SASEGT. The CDR3 nucleotides read TGTGCCAGCAGTCTGCAGGGAGAGACCCAGTACTTC. Amino acid sequence: CASSLQGETQYF.

This clonotype was picked up a small number of times. The gene calls are TRBV7-9 and TRBJ2-6; 8 positions agree with TRBD1. Germline V gene data show CDR1 as SEHNR and CDR2 as FQNEAQ (reference sequence). The J segment lost 0 bases and the V segment lost 5 bases, leaving 6 bases of the junction unmatched. The CDR3 is 17 residues long. CDR3: CASSPIGQGSGANVLTF. CDR3 DNA: TGTGCCAGCAGCCCGATCGGACAGGGCTCTGGGGCCAACGTCCTGACTTTC.

This clonotype was detected many times. The chain has TRBV12-3 or TRBV12-4 and TRBJ1-5; the D gene is possibly TRBD1 (6 bases). Trimming took off 8 bases at V and 6 bases at J, with 11 bases between the two ends. This CDR3 has 12 amino acids. The CDR3 nucleotides read TGTGCCAGCCGACAGGAAGGTCAGCCCCAGCATTTT. It yields the protein CASRQEGQPQHF.

This clonotype has only a few counts. V usage is TRBV3-1 and J usage is TRBJ1-1; 9 bases line up with TRBD1. Per the germline V gene, CDR1 is LGHDT and CDR2 is YNNKEL (reference sequence). J was trimmed by 5 bases and V by 1 base; bases with no gene match: 5. The CDR3 covers 15 residues. CDR3 DNA: TGTGCCAGCAGCCAAGGACAGGGGGGGAAGACTGAAGCTTTCTTT. It yields the protein CASSQGQGGKTEAFF.

This clonotype was picked up many times. The J gene is TRBJ1-1, the V gene TRBV29-1, with TRBD1 matching over 9 bases. V was pared by 7 bases and J by 2 bases, with 2 bases of the junction left unmatched. The CDR3 covers 12 residues. CDR1 and CDR2 (germline): SQVTM, ANQGSEA. For the CDR3, the DNA is TGCAGCGCGGGACAGGGAAACACTGAAGCTTTCTTT. Its translation: CSAGQGNTEAFF.

This clonotype was recorded at least ten times. The chain carries TRBV20-1 and TRBJ2-7; 8 bases are a match to TRBD1. Germline trimming cut 3 bases from V and 2 bases from J; bases unmatched to any gene: 6. Germline loops: CDR1 DFQATT, CDR2 SNEGSKA (reference sequence). The CDR3 loop spans 14 amino acids. This CDR3 reads CSASGDRTAYEQYF. The CDR3 DNA reads TGCAGTGCTAGTGGGGACAGGACTGCCTACGAGCAGTACTTC.

This clonotype was recorded at least ten times. The chain has TRBV11-2 and TRBJ2-2; D gene ambiguous. This CDR3 is 13 amino acids long. Germline lookup yields CDR1 SGHAT and CDR2 FQNNGV. The V and J ends lost 0 bases and 13 bases respectively, with 12 bases between them. The CDR3 loop reads CASSLDTPNGLFF. The CDR3 region has the DNA TGTGCCAGCAGCTTAGATACCCCTAATGGGCTGTTTTTT.

The rearrangement uses TRBV11-3 and TRBJ2-3; 7 positions agree with TRBD2. Germline V lookup: CDR1 SGHNT, CDR2 YENEEA. The CDR3 length is 16 residues. J lost 0 bases, V lost 5 bases, and 8 bases had no gene match. CDR3 sequence: CASSPSFGGSTDTQYF. Here the CDR3 DNA reads TGTGCCAGCAGCCCAAGCTTCGGGGGGAGCACAGATACGCAGTATTTT.

The table lists this clonotype with many counts. The chain carries TRBV7-3 and TRBJ1-1; no clear D. The CDR3 sequence is 13 residues long. The V gene's germline CDR1 is SGHTA and CDR2 FQGTGA. With 1 base removed from V and 3 bases from J, the gap between germline ends came to 6 bases. CDR3 DNA: TGTGCCAGCAGCTTAAATAGGGACACTGAAGCTTTCTTT. It specifies CASSLNRDTEAFF.

This clonotype was detected ten times or more. The rearrangement joins TRBV24-1 to TRBJ2-4; possible D gene TRBD2, 6 bases. The germline V gene has CDR1 KGHDR and CDR2 SFDVKD. The CDR3 is made up of 14 amino acids. V was shortened by 2 bases and J by 11 bases, with 15 bases between the two germline ends. The CDR3 coding sequence is TGTGCCACCAGTGATTGGGAGGTCCCGCAGGTTCAGTACTTC. Its protein product is CATSDWEVPQVQYF.

This clonotype came up many times. The J gene is TRBJ2-3, the V gene TRBV24-1, with D maybe TRBD1 (6 bases). Trimming took 3 bases from V and 0 from J, leaving 12 bases between them. Germline CDR1 is KGHDR and CDR2 is SFDVKD. The CDR3 covers 16 residues. CDR3 sequence reads: CATSDPLDRSTDTQYF. The CDR3 DNA reads as TGTGCCACCAGTGATCCCTTAGACAGGAGCACAGATACGCAGTATTTT.

Many counts were recorded for this clonotype. The chain has TRBV7-8 and TRBJ2-7; either TRBD1 or TRBD2 may fit D (5 bases each). From germline, CDR1 is SGHVS and CDR2 FQNEAQ. This CDR3 contains 14 residues. V shed 7 bases and J shed 3 bases, with 16 bases lying between them. CDR3 residues: CASKHTGALYEQYF. The DNA of the CDR3 is TGTGCCAGCAAACATACCGGGGCCCTCTACGAGCAGTACTTC.

This clonotype has ten or more counts. The chain links TRBV7-2 to TRBJ1-5, with D unresolved. In germline, CDR1 is SGHTA, CDR2 FQGNSA. The CDR3 is 15 amino acids. The germline V and J ends were trimmed by 2 bases and 2 bases, with 10 bases remaining between them. CDR3 loop: CASSLYGDGNQPQHF. CDR3 sequence (DNA): TGTGCCAGCAGCTTATACGGGGATGGCAATCAGCCCCAGCATTTT. Looking up the rest from reference TRBV7-2 and TRBJ1-5 gives the full variable domain: GAGVSQSPSNKVTEKGKDVELRCDPISGHTALYWYRQSLGQGLEFLIYFQGNSAPDKSGLPSDRFSAERTGGSVSTLTIQRTQQEDSAVYLCASSLYGDGNQPQHFGDGTRLSIL.

This clonotype has a handful of counts. This chain uses TRBV20-1 with TRBJ1-1; D is unclear. The CDR3 is made up of 11 amino acids. CDR1 is DFQATT and CDR2 is SNEGSKA in the germline V gene (reference sequence). V was pared by 1 base and J by 1 base, with 1 base between. The CDR3 DNA reads as TGCAGTGCTAGAGGGAACACTGAAGCTTTCTTT. Protein product: CSARGNTEAFF.

This clonotype was counted at least ten times. The chain uses TRBV5-5 and TRBJ1-5; no firm D call. The CDR3 runs 13 residues. Trimming left V 1 base short and J 7 bases short, with 9 bases between. Germline-derived CDR1 and CDR2 are SGHKS and YYEKEE (reference sequence). The CDR3 here is CASSLLFGQPQHF. The CDR3 region has the DNA TGTGCCAGCAGCTTGCTTTTTGGGCAGCCCCAGCATTTT.

This chain links TRBV20-1 with TRBJ2-2; D is ambiguous. This CDR3 spans 14 amino acids. Germline assignment: CDR1 DFQATT and CDR2 SNEGSKA (reference sequence). V was clipped by 0 bases and J by 7 bases, with 12 bases between them. DNA for the CDR3: TGCAGTGCTAGAGACCTGGAAGCTCACGGGGAGCTGTTTTTT. Its protein product is CSARDLEAHGELFF.

This clonotype was recorded many times. At one end, the junction sequence differs from germline, possibly due to a read error. The chain joins TRBV7-2 to TRBJ2-6; TRBD1 might be the D (6 bases). The CDR3 loop spans 18 amino acids. Germline loops: CDR1 SGHTA, CDR2 FQGNSA. CDR3 DNA sequence: TGTGCCAGCAGCTTAGTGGCAGGGGTTAACTCTGGGGCCAACGTCCTGATTTTC. Its translation: CASSLVAGVNSGANVLIF.

This clonotype was counted many times. The J gene is TRBJ2-3, the V gene TRBV6-1, with D tentatively TRBD2 (6 bases). This CDR3 comprises 11 residues. Germline CDR1 is MNHNS and CDR2 is SASEGT. With 11 bases removed from V and 6 bases from J, the gap between germline ends came to 12 bases. For the CDR3, the DNA is TGTGCCTGCGGGACGGGGGATACGCAGTATTTT. Translated, it gives CACGTGDTQYF.